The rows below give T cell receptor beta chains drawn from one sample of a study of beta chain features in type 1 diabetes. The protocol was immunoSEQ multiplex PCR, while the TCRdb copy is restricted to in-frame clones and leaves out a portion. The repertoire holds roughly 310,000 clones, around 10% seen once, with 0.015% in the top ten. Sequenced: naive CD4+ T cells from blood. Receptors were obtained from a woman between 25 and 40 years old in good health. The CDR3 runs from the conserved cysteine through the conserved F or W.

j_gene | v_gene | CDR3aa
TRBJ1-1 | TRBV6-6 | CASSYSRGTSEAFF
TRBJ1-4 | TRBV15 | CATRTGTNEKLFF
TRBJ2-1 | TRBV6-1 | CASSTGGFEFF
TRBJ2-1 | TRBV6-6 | CASTSTSEQFF
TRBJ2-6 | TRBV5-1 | CASSPPGLGANVLTF
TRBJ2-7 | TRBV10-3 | CAISVSGRYEQYF
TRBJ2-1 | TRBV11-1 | CASSPIGGLVNEQFF
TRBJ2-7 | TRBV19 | CASSPGNVNSYEQYF
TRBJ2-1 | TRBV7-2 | CASRYNQGEQFF
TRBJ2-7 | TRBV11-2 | CASSLVENSYEQYF
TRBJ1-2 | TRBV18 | CASSPGQGTLSGGYTF
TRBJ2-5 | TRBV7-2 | CASSLVGGSSQETQYF
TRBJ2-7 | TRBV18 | CASSLSSGRIDEQYF
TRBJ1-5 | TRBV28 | CASRTGGQNSNQPQHF
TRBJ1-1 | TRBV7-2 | CASSLNTNTEAFF
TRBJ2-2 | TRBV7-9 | CASSFETGKTGELFF
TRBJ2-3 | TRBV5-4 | CASSLAGLASAPDTQYF